Shown below are 8 T cell receptor beta chains from a single sample sequenced in a study of human T cells and chemical hapten exposure. MiXCR, run by TCRdb on the RACE reads, gives a single entry per CDR3 protein. This sample has roughly 50,000 distinct CDR3 sequences, with more than 9% found just once. Time point of the sample: patch test 2, 6 weeks after DPC sensitization. Treatment: therapeutic diphenylcyclopropenone sensitization with weekly scalp DPC. Sequences were derived from whole blood, sampled in connection with sensitization to the hapten diphenylcyclopropenone (DPC). These receptors were obtained from a woman in her fifties or sixties with alopecia areata. Some clones in this sample may be carry-over from other donors' samples.

This clonotype was detected many times. This chain joins TRBV11-2 and TRBJ1-3, with a possible D match to TRBD1 (6 bases). The CDR3 is 17 amino acids. The germline gives CDR1 SGHAT, CDR2 FQNNGV. V was shortened by 5 bases and J by 2 bases, with 19 bases between the two germline ends. For the CDR3, the DNA is TGTGCCAGCAGCCCCCCACCCAGGGGAGGGACTGGAAACACCATATATTTT. Translating it yields CASSPPPRGGTGNTIYF.

The rearrangement links TRBV3-1 to TRBJ1-3, with D tentatively TRBD1 (6 bases). Trimming stripped 4 bases from V and 4 bases from J, with 11 bases between. This CDR3 region has 14 residues. Germline V gene lookup returns CDR1 LGHDT and CDR2 YNNKEL (reference sequence). CDR3 loop: CASSPTGFGNTIYF. The CDR3 DNA follows: TGTGCCAGCAGCCCTACAGGGTTCGGAAACACCATATATTTT. Looking up the rest from reference TRBV3-1 and TRBJ1-3 gives the full variable domain: DTAVSQTPKYLVTQMGNDKSIKCEQNLGHDTMYWYKQDSKKFLKIMFSYNNKELIINETVPNRFSPKSPDKAHLNLHINSLELGDSAVYFCASSPTGFGNTIYFGEGSWLTVV.

In its sample, this clonotype was seen many times. The chain couples TRBV4-2 to TRBJ2-1, with D maybe TRBD1 (6 bases). Trimming left V 4 bases short and J 8 bases short, with 27 bases between. CDR1 is LGHNA, CDR2 YNFKEQ, per germline. The CDR3 sequence is 18 residues long. CDR3 in amino acids: CASSPSWGRDSLVDEQFF. The CDR3 DNA is TGTGCCAGCAGCCCAAGTTGGGGGCGAGACTCTCTTGTAGATGAGCAGTTCTTC.

This clonotype is a singleton in its sample. The DNA for the CDR3 is TGTGCCAGCAGCAGGGACACCGGGGAGCTGTTTTTT. Its protein is CASSRDTGELFF. The rearrangement uses TRBV28 and TRBJ2-2; tentative D call: TRBD1 (5 bases). Deletions cut 6 bases from V and 3 bases from J, with 5 bases between. Germline V CDR1 and CDR2: MDHEN, SYDVKM. CDR3 size: 12 residues.

This chain connects TRBV6-2 or TRBV6-3 to TRBJ1-2; D gene ambiguous. Germline V gene sequence: CDR1 MNHEY, CDR2 SVGEGT. The ends were cut back, 0 bases at V and 0 bases at J, with 8 bases in the middle. The CDR3 length is 15 residues. The CDR3 sequence is CASSYSASANYGYTF. The CDR3 region has the DNA TGTGCCAGCAGTTACTCCGCCAGCGCTAACTATGGCTACACCTTC.

This clonotype was seen repeatedly, ten times or more. The chain uses TRBV3-1 and TRBJ1-2; 9 nucleotides match TRBD1. The length of the CDR3 is 14 residues. CDR1 and CDR2 from the germline V gene are LGHDT and YNNKEL (reference sequence). V lost 6 bases and J lost 0; bases outside the gene matches: 2. The CDR3 spells CASRGTGTNYGYTF. Here the CDR3 DNA reads TGTGCCAGCAGGGGGACAGGGACTAACTATGGCTACACCTTC.

The chain combines TRBV20-1 with TRBJ2-4; perhaps TRBD1 as D (5 bases). V was pared by 3 bases and J by 9 bases, with 12 bases between. The CDR3 totals 12 residues. Germline CDR1 and CDR2: DFQATT and SNEGSKA (reference sequence). CDR3 in amino acids: CSARSQGSIQYF. DNA of the CDR3: TGCAGTGCTAGGTCCCAGGGAAGCATTCAGTACTTC.

This chain connects TRBV3-1 to TRBJ2-6; D remains unclear. Germline CDR1 reads LGHDT; CDR2 reads YNNKEL (reference sequence). There are 16 residues in the CDR3. Between the trimmed V and J ends, which lost 4 bases and 0 bases, there was a span of 10 bases. The CDR3 nucleotides read TGTGCCAGCAGCCCCCGAGGCGCCTCTGGGGCCAACGTCCTGACTTTC. Its protein is CASSPRGASGANVLTF.